This T cell receptor (beta chain) was captured by sequencing in a study of blood T cells in healthy people across ages. With a J-beta primer mix and a sample-barcoded 5' primer, a second PCR ran roughly 7 to 11 cycles. Tagging of each cDNA molecule was performed by a template-switch adaptor with 12 random nucleotides. MiXCR was run by TCRdb on the 5' RACE reads, yielding one entry per CDR3 protein. The sample comprises 1.5 million to 2 million distinct CDR3 sequences, about 50% of which are singletons, and 2.1% rests with the top ten. This clonotype was seen a few times. CDR1 is PRHDT and CDR2 is FYEKMQ in the germline V gene (reference sequence). V lost 5 bases and J lost 11; bases outside the gene matches: 17. The CDR3 totals 15 residues.

The sequencing sample was made of blood. The rearrangement links TRBV13 to TRBJ2-5; 7 bases fit TRBD1. This clonotype was sampled from a woman between 40 and 50 years old in good health. The DNA of the CDR3 is TGTGCCAGCAGCCAGACCCGGGACAGAGCAAATTCTCAGTACTTC. Amino acid sequence: CASSQTRDRANSQYF.